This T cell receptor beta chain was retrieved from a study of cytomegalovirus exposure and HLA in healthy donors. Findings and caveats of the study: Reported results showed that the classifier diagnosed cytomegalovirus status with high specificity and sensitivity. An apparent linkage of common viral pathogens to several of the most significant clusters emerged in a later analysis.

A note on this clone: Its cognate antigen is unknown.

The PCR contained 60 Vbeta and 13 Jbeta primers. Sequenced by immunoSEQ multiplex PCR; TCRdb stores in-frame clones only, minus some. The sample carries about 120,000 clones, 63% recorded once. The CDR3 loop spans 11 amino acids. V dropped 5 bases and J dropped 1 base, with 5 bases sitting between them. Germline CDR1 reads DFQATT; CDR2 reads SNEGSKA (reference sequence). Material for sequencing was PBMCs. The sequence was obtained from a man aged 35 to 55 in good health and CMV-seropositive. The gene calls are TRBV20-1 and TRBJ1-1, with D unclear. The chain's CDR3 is CSAWRNTEAFF. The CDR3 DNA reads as TGCAGTGCTTGGAGGAACACTGAAGCTTTCTTT.